A selection of T cell receptor beta chains follows, all from one sample in a study of cytomegalovirus exposure and HLA in healthy donors. Sequencing used immunoSEQ multiplex PCR; TCRdb keeps in-frame clones, though not all of them. The repertoire holds about 150,000 clones, with around 10% as singletons. Sequencing input: PBMCs. Receptors were obtained from a man in his forties or fifties in good health and CMV-seronegative. Each CDR3 is given with its conserved first and last residue. A D gene is named only where the DNA matches it firmly. Clone sizes are given selectively: once, few, many, or a class where the clone is expanded.

V	D	J	size	CDR3	DNA
TRBV18	-	TRBJ1-5	-	CASSPPGGVEGNQPQHF	TGTGCCAGCTCACCACCGGGGGGAGTGGAGGGCAATCAGCCCCAGCATTTT
TRBV11-3	TRBD2	TRBJ2-5	-	CASSLGLAETQYF	TGTGCCAGCAGCTTGGGACTAGCGGAGACCCAGTACTTC
TRBV10-3	TRBD2	TRBJ2-1	-	CAITRLAGVNEQFF	TGTGCCATCACCCGACTAGCGGGAGTTAATGAGCAGTTCTTC
TRBV7-9	TRBD1	TRBJ1-3	once	CASSRSPTGAGGNTIYF	TGTGCCAGCAGCCGAAGCCCGACAGGGGCGGGTGGAAACACCATATATTTT
TRBV5-1	TRBD2	TRBJ2-3	-	CASTREGPGTDTQYF	TGCGCCAGCACGCGGGAGGGCCCAGGAACAGATACGCAGTATTTT
TRBV7-3	-	TRBJ2-1	few	CASSPTPSGDRDEQFF	TGTGCCAGCAGCCCTACCCCTTCCGGGGATAGGGATGAGCAGTTCTTC
TRBV2	TRBD2	TRBJ2-1	few	CASSTSGSSYNEQFF	TGTGCCAGCAGCACTAGCGGGAGCTCCTACAATGAGCAGTTCTTC
TRBV5-1	TRBD2	TRBJ2-3	few	CASSFSGRGTDTQYF	TGCGCCAGCAGCTTCAGCGGGAGGGGCACAGATACGCAGTATTTT
TRBV4-1	-	TRBJ2-1	few	CASSQVGGGYNEQFF	TGCGCCAGCAGCCAAGTAGGAGGAGGCTACAATGAGCAGTTCTTC
TRBV5-1	TRBD2	TRBJ2-1	-	CASSSMTSGVNEQFF	TGCGCCAGCAGCTCTATGACTAGCGGGGTGAATGAGCAGTTCTTC
TRBV19	-	TRBJ1-1	few	CASSTQGGGNTEAFF	TGTGCCAGTAGTACACAGGGAGGGGGGAACACTGAAGCTTTCTTT
TRBV28	-	TRBJ1-1	-	CASSLRGAPEAFF	TGTGCCAGCAGTTTACGGGGGGCGCCTGAAGCTTTCTTT
TRBV9	-	TRBJ1-3	-	CASSEGHTRNSGNTIYF	TGTGCCAGCAGCGAGGGGCACACTCGAAACTCTGGAAACACCATATATTTT
TRBV6-5	-	TRBJ1-6	-	CASTWMDPGSPLHF	TGTGCCAGCACGTGGATGGACCCAGGGTCACCCCTCCACTTT
TRBV2	TRBD1	TRBJ1-5	few	CASSSDRGTPRTQHF	TGTGCCAGCAGTTCGGACAGGGGGACACCGCGGACCCAGCATTTT
TRBV4-1	TRBD1	TRBJ1-4	-	CASSHRPGQTNEKLFF	TGCGCCAGCAGCCATAGACCGGGACAGACTAATGAAAAACTGTTTTTT